This paragraph reports one T cell receptor (beta chain). This sample also contains other DNA sequences that code for the same CDR3. Clones were read by immunoSEQ multiplex PCR, and TCRdb kept only the in-frame ones, dropping some. The sample includes tens of thousands of clones, over 80% of them seen just once. Germline-derived CDR1 and CDR2 are LNHDA and SQIVND (reference sequence). The CDR3 length is 14 residues. V lost 5 bases to trimming and J lost 2 bases; unmatched junction nucleotides: 3. The data originate from a study of cytotoxic CD8 clonotypes in ibrutinib-treated CLL. Study information: Median treatment time before response sampling was 12 months, range 6 to 36.

This TCR came from a human donor with chronic lymphocytic leukemia. The sequences come from PBMCs, collected after 24 months of ibrutinib treatment. The rearrangement uses TRBV19 and TRBJ2-7; TRBD2 agrees at 10 bases. The CDR3 DNA reads as TGTGCCAGTAGTGCCACTAGCGGGACCTACGAGCAGTACTTC. Protein: CASSATSGTYEQYF.